This T cell receptor beta chain was recovered during a study of tumor and adjacent non-tumor tissue in lung cancer. Study information: Samples averaged about 3.8 million productive TCRbeta reads each.

CDR1 is ENHRY, CDR2 SYGVKD, per germline. This CDR3 region has 13 residues. The template was RNA from unsorted bulk tissue. More than 3 cm separated this lung sample from the edge of the tumor. Study conclusions and caveats: TCR diversity was significantly greater in tumor than normal lung tissue.

TCRbeta libraries were built with three rounds of nested PCR, modified from ARM-PCR. Using its own MiXCR run on the multiplex PCR reads, TCRdb lists one record per CDR3 protein. Counted here are 60,000 to 80,000 distinct CDR3 sequences, under 70% occurring once; the ten biggest clones make up roughly 26%. Turning to this clonotype: The antigen is unknown. Its ends do not fully match the called genes, so a read error is possible.

The clonotype was recovered from a woman aged 45-65 years with non-small cell lung cancer. Source material: distant non-tumor lung tissue. J is TRBJ2-2 and V is TRBV10-3; tentative D call: TRBD1 (6 bases). CDR3 in DNA: TGTGCCATCACGGTGGGGGACACCCGGGAGCTGTTTTTT. This sequence encodes CAITVGDTRELFF.